This T cell receptor (beta chain) was documented in a study of blood T cell repertoires in COVID-19. The repertoire was sequenced with immunoSEQ multiplex PCR; TCRdb's copy has only in-frame clones and lacks some. The table shows around 130,000 clones, with about 81% occurring only once. V shed 4 bases, J shed 2 bases, and the junction held 4 bases outside the gene matches. CDR3 size: 15 residues. Germline V gives CDR1 KGHSH, CDR2 LQKENI. Sequenced sample: PBMCs or T cells enriched from blood (not recorded which). The chain uses TRBV18 and TRBJ1-2; 10 bases are shared with TRBD1. This TCR came from a man aged 35 to 55 with acute COVID-19. The chain's CDR3 is CASSLGTGDNYGYTF. The CDR3 bases are TGTGCCAGCTCACTAGGGACAGGGGACAACTATGGCTACACCTTC.